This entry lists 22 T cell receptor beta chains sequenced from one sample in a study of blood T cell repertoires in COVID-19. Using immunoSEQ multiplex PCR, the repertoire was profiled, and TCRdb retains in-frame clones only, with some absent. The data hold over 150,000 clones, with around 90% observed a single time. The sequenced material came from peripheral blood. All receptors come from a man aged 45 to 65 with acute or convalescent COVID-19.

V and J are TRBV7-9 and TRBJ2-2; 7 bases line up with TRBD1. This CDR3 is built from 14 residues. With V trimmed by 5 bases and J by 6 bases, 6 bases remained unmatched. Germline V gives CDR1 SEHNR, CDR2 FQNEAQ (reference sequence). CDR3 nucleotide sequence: TGTGCCAGCAGCAAGACAGGGTTCGCCGGGGAGCTGTTTTTT. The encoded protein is CASSKTGFAGELFF.

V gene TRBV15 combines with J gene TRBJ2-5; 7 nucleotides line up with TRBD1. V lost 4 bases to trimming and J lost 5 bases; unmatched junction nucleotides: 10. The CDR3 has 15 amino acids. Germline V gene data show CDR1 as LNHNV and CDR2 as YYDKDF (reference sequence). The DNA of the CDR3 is TGTGCCACCAGCACCACAGGGGCCGACCGGGAGACCCAGTACTTC. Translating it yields CATSTTGADRETQYF.

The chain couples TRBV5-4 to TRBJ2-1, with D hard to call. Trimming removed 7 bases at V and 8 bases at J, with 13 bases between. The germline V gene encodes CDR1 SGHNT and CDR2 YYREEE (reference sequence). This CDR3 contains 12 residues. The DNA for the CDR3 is TGTGCCAGCTCCGCCCTGGCCCATGAGCAGTTCTTC. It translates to CASSALAHEQFF.

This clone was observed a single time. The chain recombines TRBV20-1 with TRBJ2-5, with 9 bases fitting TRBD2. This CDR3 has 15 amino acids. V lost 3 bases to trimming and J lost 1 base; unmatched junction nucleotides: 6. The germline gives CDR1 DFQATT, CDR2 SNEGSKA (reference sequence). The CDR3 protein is CSASALAGPQETQYF. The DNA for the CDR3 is TGCAGTGCTAGTGCCCTAGCGGGACCCCAAGAGACCCAGTACTTC.

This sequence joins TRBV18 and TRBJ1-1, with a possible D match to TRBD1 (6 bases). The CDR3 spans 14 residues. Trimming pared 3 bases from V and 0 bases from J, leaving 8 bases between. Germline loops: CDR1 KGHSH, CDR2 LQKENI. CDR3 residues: CASSPDRLNTEAFF. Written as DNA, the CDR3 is TGTGCCAGCTCACCGGACAGACTGAACACTGAAGCTTTCTTT.

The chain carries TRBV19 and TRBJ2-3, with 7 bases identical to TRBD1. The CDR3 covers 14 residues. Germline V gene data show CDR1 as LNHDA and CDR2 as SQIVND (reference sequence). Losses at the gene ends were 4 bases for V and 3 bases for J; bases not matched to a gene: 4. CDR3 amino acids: CASSRRQGTDTQYF. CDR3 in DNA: TGTGCCAGTAGTAGGCGACAGGGAACAGATACGCAGTATTTT.

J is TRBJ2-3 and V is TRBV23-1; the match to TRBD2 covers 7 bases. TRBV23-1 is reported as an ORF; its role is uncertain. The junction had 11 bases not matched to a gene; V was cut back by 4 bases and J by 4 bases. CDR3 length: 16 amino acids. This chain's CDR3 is CASSRLGVAGADTQYF. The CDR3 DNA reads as TGCGCCAGCAGTCGCCTTGGGGTCGCGGGGGCAGATACGCAGTATTTT.

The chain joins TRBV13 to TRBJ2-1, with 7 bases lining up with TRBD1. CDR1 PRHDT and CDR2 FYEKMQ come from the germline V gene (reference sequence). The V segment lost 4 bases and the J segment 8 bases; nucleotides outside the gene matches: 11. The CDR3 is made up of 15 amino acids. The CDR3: CASSYGTEARDEQFF. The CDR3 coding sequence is TGTGCCAGCAGCTATGGGACAGAGGCTAGGGATGAGCAGTTCTTC.

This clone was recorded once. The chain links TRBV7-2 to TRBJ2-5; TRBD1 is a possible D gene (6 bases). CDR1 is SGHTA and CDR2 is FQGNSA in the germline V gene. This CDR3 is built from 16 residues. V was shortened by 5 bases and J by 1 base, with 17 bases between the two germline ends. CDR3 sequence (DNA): TGTGCCAGCAGCGGACGCCGGACAGCTGGCCAAGAGACCCAGTACTTC. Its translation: CASSGRRTAGQETQYF.

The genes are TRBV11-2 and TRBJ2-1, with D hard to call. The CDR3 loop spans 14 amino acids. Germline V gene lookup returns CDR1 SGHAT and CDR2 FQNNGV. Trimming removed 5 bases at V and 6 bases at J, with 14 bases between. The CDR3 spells CASSNSVGGNEQFF. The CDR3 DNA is TGTGCCAGCAGCAACAGTGTGGGTGGCAATGAGCAGTTCTTC.

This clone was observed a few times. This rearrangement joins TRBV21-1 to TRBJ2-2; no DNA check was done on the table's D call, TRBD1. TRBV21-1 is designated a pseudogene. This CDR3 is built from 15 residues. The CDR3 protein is CAGARMGRVTGELFF. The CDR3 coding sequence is TGTGCAGGAGCCCGTATGGGGCGAGTTACCGGGGAGCTGTTTTTT.

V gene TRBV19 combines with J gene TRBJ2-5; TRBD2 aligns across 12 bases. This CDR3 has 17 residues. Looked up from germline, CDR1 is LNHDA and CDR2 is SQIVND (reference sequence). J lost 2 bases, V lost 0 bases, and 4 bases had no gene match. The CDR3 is CASSIELGLAGQETQYF. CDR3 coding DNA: TGTGCCAGTAGTATAGAGTTAGGACTAGCGGGGCAAGAGACCCAGTACTTC.

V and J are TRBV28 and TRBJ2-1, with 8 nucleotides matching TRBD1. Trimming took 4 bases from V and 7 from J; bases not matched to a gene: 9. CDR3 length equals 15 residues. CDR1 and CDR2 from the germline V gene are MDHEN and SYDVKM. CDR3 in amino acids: CASSSSGTGGNEQFF. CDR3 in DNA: TGTGCCAGCAGTTCGAGTGGGACAGGAGGAAATGAGCAGTTCTTC.

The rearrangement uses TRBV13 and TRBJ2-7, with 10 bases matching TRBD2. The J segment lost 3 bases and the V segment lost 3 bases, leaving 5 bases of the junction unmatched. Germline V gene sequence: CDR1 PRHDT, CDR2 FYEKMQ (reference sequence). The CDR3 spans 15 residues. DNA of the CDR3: TGTGCCAGCAGCTTTTTGGGACTAGCGAACTACGAGCAGTACTTC. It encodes CASSFLGLANYEQYF.

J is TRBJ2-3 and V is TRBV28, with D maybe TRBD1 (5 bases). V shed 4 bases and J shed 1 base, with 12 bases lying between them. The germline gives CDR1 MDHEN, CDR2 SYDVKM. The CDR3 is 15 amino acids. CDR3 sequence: CASSSSGFGTDTQYF. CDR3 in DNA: TGTGCCAGCAGTTCCTCAGGGTTCGGCACAGATACGCAGTATTTT.

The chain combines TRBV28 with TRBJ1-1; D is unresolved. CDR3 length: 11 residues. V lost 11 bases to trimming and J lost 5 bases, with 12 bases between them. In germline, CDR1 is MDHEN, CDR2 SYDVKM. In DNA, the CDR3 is TGTGCCCTTATGGGGAGAACTGAAGCTTTCTTT. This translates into CALMGRTEAFF.

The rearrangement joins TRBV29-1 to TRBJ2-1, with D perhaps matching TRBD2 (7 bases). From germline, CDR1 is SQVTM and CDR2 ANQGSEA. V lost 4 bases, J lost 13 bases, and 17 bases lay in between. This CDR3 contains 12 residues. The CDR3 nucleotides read TGCAGCGTTGTGGGGGACCGCGGGGGCCAGTTCTTC. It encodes CSVVGDRGGQFF.

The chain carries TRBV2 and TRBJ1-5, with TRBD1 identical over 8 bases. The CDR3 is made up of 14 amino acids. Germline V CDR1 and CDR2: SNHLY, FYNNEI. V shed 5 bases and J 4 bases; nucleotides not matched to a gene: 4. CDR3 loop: CASSPRQGNQPQHF. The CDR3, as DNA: TGTGCCAGCAGTCCGAGACAGGGGAATCAGCCCCAGCATTTT.

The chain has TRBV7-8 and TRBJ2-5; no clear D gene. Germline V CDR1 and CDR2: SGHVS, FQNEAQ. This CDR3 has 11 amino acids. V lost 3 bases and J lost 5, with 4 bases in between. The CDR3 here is CASSFVETQYF. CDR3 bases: TGTGCCAGCAGCTTCGTGGAGACCCAGTACTTC.

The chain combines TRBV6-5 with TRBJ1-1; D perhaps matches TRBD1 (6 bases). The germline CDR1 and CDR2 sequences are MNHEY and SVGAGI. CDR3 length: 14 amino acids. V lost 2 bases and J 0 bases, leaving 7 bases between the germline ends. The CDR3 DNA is TGTGCCAGCAGTTACGGGGGCCTGAACACTGAAGCTTTCTTT. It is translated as CASSYGGLNTEAFF.

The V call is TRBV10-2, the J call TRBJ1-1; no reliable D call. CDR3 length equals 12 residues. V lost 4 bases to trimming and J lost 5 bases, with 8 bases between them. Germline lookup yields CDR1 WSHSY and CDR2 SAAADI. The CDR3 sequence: CASSAGKTEAFF. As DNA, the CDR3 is TGCGCCAGCAGTGCGGGGAAGACTGAAGCTTTCTTT.

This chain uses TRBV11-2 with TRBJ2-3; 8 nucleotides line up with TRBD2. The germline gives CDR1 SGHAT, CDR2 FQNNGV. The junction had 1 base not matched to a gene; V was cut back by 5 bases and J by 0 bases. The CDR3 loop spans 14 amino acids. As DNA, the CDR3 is TGTGCCAGCAGCCGCGGGAGGAGCACAGATACGCAGTATTTT. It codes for CASSRGRSTDTQYF.